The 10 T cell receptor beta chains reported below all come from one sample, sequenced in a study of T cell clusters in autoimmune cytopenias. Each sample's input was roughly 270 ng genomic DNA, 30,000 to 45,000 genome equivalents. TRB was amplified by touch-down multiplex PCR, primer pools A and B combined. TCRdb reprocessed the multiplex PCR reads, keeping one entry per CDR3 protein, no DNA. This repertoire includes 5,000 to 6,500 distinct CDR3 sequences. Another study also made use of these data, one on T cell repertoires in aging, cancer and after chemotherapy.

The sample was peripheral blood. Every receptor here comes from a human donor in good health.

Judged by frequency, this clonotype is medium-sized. This CDR3 reads CASSDITGGVAFF. V usage is TRBV6-1 and J usage is TRBJ1-1; TCRdb names TRBD1, which stays unverified in the absence of DNA. The CDR3 loop spans 13 amino acids. Germline V gene sequence: CDR1 MNHNS, CDR2 SASEGT.

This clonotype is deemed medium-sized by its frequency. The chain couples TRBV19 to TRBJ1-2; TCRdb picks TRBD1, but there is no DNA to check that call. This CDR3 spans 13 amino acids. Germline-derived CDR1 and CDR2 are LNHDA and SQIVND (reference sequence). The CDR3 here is CASSLDRGYGYTF.

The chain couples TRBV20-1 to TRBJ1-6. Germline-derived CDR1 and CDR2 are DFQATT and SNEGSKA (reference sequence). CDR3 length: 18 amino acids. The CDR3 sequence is CSASGGVSERSYNSPLHF.

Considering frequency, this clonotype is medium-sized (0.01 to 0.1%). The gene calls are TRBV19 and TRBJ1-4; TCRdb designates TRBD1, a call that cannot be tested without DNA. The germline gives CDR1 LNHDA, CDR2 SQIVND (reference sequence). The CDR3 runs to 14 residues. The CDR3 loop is CASSIDTRGEKLFF.

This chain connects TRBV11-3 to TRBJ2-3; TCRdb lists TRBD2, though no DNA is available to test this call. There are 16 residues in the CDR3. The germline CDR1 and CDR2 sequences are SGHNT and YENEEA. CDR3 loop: CASSQGSGRAADTQYF.

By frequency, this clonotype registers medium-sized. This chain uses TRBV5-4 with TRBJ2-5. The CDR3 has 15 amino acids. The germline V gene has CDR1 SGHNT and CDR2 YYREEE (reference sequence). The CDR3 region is CASSVRTSLRETQYF.

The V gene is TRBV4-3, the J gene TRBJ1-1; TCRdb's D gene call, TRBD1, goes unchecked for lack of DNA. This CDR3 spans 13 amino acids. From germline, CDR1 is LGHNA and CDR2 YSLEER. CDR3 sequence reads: CASSQEQGRGAFF.

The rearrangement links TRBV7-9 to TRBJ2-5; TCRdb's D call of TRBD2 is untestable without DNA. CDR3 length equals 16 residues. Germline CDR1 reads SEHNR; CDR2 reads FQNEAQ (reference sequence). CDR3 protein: CASSLVGLAGVETQYF.

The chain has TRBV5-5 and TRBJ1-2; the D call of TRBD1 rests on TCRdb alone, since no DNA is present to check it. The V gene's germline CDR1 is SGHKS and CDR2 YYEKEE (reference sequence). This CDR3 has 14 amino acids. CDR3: CASSLKGANYGYTF.

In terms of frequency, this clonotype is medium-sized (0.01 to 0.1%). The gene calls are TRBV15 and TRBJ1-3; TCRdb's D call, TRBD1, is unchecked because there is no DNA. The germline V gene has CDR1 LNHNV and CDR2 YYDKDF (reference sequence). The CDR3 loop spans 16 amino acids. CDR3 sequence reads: CATSRTTGDSGNTIYF.